This T cell receptor beta chain is drawn from a study of T cell repertoires in cytomegalovirus infection. Study overall: The public TCR beta signatures pointed to both CMV infection and matching HLA type.

TCRdb called the reads again in MiXCR, with one record for every CDR3 protein. This sample has around 630,000 distinct CDR3 sequences, with roughly a quarter found just once. This CDR3 has 14 residues. Trimming cost V 7 bases and J 3 bases, with 15 bases left between them. Germline V gene lookup returns CDR1 SEHNR and CDR2 FQNEAQ (reference sequence). This clonotype has at least ten counts. Its target is not known. Study observations and caveats: HLA-C-restricted, CMV-specific TCR beta clonotypes were dominant ex vivo.

The specimen was CD8+ T cells from PBMCs. This TCR was recovered from a human donor in good health (CMV status not recorded). Some clones in this sample may be carry-over from other donors' samples. The J gene is TRBJ1-1, the V gene TRBV7-9; maybe TRBD1 (5 bases). CDR3 nucleotide sequence: TGTGCCAGCACCCGGGACGGGGCACACACTGAAGCTTTCTTT. Translated, it gives CASTRDGAHTEAFF.